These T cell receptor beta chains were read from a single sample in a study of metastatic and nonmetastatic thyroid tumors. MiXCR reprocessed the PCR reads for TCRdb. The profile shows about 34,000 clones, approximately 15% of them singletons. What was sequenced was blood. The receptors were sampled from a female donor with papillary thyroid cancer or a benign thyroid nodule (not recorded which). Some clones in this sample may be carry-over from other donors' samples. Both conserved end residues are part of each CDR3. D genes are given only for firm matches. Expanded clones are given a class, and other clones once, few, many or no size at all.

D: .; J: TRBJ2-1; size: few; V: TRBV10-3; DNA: TGTTCCACGTACAACAATGAGCAGTTCTTC; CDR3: CSTYNNEQFF
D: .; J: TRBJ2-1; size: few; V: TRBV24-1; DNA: TGTGCCACCAGCCTGGGACCTTACAATGAGCAGTTCTTC; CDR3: CATSLGPYNEQFF
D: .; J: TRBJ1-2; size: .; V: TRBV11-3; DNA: TGTGCCAGCAGCTTCCGACCCCCCGACAGCGACTATGGCTACACCTTC; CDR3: CASSFRPPDSDYGYTF
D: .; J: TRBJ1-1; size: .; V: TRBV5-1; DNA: TGCGCCAGCAGCTTGGGGGTGGAGACTCGCGAAGCTTTCTTT; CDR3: CASSLGVETREAFF
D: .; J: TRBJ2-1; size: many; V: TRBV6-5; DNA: TGTGCCAGCAGTTACTCGCAGGCGGGTTTTGATGAGCAGTTCTTC; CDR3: CASSYSQAGFDEQFF
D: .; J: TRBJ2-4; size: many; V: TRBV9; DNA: TGTGCCAGCAACCCAGGGACGACCAAAAACATTCAGTACTTC; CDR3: CASNPGTTKNIQYF
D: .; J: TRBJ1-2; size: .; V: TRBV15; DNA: TGTGCCACCAGAACGGAACAGGGCTATGGCTACACCTTC; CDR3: CATRTEQGYGYTF
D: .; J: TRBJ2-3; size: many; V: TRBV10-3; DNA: TGTGCCATCAGCTCCGAGGATACGCAGTATTTT; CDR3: CAISSEDTQYF
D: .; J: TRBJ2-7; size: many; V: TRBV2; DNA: TGTGCCAGCAGTGAAAGCTTAGGGTTCCTCGGGGGCGAGCAGTACTTC; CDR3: CASSESLGFLGGEQYF
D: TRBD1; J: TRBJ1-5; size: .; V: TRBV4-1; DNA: TGCGCCAGCAGCCAAACCGGGACAGGGACCAATCAGCCCCAGCATTTT; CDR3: CASSQTGTGTNQPQHF
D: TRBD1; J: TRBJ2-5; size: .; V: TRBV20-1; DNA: TGCAGTGCTAGGCCGGGACAGGGTGGTATAGAGACCCAGTACTTC; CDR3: CSARPGQGGIETQYF
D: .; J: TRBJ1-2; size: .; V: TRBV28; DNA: TGTGCCAGCAGTTTCACAGGGACTATAAGCTACACCTTC; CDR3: CASSFTGTISYTF
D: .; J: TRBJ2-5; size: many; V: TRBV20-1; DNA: TGCAGTGCTAGAGCCATAATGGGGCAGGGAGTTAAGTCGGAGACCCAGTACTTC; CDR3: CSARAIMGQGVKSETQYF
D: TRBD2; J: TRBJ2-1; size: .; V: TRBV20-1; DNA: TGCAGTGCTAGTGGGACTAGCGGGAGTGGGGGATTGGGTGAGCAGTTCTTC; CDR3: CSASGTSGSGGLGEQFF
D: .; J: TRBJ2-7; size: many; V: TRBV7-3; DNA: TGTGCCAGCAGCCCCTACGAGCAGTACTTC; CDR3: CASSPYEQYF
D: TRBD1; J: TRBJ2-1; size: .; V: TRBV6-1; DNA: TGTGCCAGCAGTGGAGTTGAGGGGGCTATCCAGTTCTTC; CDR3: CASSGVEGAIQFF
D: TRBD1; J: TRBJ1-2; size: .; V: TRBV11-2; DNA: TGTGCCAGCAGCACTATAACAGGGGACGATGGCTACACCTTC; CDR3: CASSTITGDDGYTF
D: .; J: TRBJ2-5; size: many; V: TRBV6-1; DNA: TGTGCCAGCAGTGTCCAGAACCAAGAGACCCAGTACTTC; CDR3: CASSVQNQETQYF
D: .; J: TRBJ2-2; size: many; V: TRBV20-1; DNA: TGCAGTGCTATTCGACAAGCGAACACCGGGGAGCTGTTTTTT; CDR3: CSAIRQANTGELFF
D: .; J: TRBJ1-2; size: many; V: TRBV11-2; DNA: TGTGCCAGCAGCTTAGTAGCAGGACAGACCACCTATGGCTACACCTTC; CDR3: CASSLVAGQTTYGYTF
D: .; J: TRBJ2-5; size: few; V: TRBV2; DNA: TGTGCCAGCAGTCGAACAGGTGAAGAGACCAAGTACTTC; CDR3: CASSRTGEETKYF
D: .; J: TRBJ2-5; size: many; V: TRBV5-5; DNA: TGTGCCAGCACCAATCTTAAATGGGGATTAGAGACCCAGTACTTC; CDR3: CASTNLKWGLETQYF
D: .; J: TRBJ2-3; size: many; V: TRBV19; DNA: TGTGCCAGTAGCTCAGCCCGATTGGGACGGAGGCCCACAGATACGCAGTATTTT; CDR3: CASSSARLGRRPTDTQYF
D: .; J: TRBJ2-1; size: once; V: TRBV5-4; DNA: TGTGCCAGCAGCTGTGAAGGCAAGGGGTCCCATCGCAATGAGCAGTTCTTC; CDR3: CASSCEGKGSHRNEQFF
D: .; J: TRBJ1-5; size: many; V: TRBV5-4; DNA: TGTGCCAGCAGCTTGGGGGCAGGGAAGCCCCAGCATTTT; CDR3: CASSLGAGKPQHF
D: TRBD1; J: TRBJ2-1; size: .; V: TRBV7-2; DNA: TGTGCCAGCAGGACGACAGGGACAAATGAGCAGTTCTTC; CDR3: CASRTTGTNEQFF
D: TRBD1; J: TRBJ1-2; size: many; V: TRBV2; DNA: TGTGCCAGCAGTGAAGGGTTGAGCGCAGGGGGCGGCTACACCTTC; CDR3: CASSEGLSAGGGYTF
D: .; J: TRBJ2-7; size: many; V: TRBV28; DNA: TGTGCCAGCAGGTCAGGGTTGGGCAGCTCCTACGAGCAGTACTTC; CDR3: CASRSGLGSSYEQYF
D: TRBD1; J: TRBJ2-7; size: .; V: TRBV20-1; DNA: TGCAGTGCTAGAGTTGCCGACAGGGAGAGTTACGAGCAGTACTTC; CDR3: CSARVADRESYEQYF
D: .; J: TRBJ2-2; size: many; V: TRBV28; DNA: TGTGCCAGCAGCCCTATGGGGGGCATTATTGTCGGGGAGCTGTTTTTT; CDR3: CASSPMGGIIVGELFF
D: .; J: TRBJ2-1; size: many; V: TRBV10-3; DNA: TGTGCCATCAGCCCGCTAGCGAATGAGCAGTTCTTC; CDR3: CAISPLANEQFF
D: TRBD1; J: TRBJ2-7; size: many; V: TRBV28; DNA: TGTGCCAGCAGTACCCTACAGGGGACCTACGAGCAGTACTTC; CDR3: CASSTLQGTYEQYF
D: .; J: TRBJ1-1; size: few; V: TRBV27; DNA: TGTGCCAGCAGTACTCCGGGAAGGGCCGCTGAAGATTTCTTT; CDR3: CASSTPGRAAEDFF
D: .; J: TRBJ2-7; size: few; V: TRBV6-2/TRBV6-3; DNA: TGTGCCAGCATTTACTCTGGCGGGTCCTACGAGCAGTACTTC; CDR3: CASIYSGGSYEQYF
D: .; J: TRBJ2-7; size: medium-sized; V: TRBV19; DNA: TGTGCCAGTAGTGGACAACCGCACTCCGAGCAGTACTTC; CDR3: CASSGQPHSEQYF
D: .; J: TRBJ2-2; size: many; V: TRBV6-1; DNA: TGTGCCAGCAGTGGGCCGGGACGCGCGAACACTGGGGAGCTGTTTTTT; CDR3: CASSGPGRANTGELFF
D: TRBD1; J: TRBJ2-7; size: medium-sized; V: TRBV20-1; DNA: TGCAGTGCTATCAGGGGGTCTAGCGAGCAGTACTTC; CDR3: CSAIRGSSEQYF
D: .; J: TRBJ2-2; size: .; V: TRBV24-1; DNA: TGTGCCACCAGTGATGTACTCCGGTACACCGGGGAGCTGTTTTTT; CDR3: CATSDVLRYTGELFF
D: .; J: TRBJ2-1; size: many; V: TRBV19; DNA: TGTGCCAGTAGTATGAAAGGATACAATGAGCAGTTCTTC; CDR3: CASSMKGYNEQFF
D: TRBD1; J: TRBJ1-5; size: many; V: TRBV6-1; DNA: TGTGCCAGCAGCTCCTTCGGGACAGGTAATCAGCCCCAGCATTTT; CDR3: CASSSFGTGNQPQHF
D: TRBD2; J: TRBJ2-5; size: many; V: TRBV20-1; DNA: TGCAGTGCTACGGGACTAGGGGCCTCAGAGACCCAGTACTTC; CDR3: CSATGLGASETQYF
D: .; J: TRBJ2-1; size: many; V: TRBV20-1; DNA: TGCAGTGCGCAAGGGGTCTCGGGCTCTAATGAGCAGTTCTTC; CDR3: CSAQGVSGSNEQFF
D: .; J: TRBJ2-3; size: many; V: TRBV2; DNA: TGTGCCAGCAGTGAAGCGGGAATGAAGGATACGCAGTATTTT; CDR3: CASSEAGMKDTQYF
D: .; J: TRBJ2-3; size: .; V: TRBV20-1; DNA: TGCAGTGCTAGAAGGACAGATACGCAGTATTTT; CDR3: CSARRTDTQYF
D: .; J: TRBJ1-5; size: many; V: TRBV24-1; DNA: TGTGCCACCAGTGATGGTCCGGGCAATCAGCCCCAGCATTTT; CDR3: CATSDGPGNQPQHF
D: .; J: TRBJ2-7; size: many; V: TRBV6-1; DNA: TGTGCCAGCAGTGAATCATCTCTCAGCTACGAGCAGTACTTC; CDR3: CASSESSLSYEQYF
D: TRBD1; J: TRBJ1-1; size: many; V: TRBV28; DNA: TGTGCCAGCATTAGGGGGGGACAGGTTCTGACTGAAGCTTTCTTT; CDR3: CASIRGGQVLTEAFF
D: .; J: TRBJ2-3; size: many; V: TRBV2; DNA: TGTGCCAGCAGTGAGGGTCTTAGCACAGATACGCAGTATTTT; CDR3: CASSEGLSTDTQYF
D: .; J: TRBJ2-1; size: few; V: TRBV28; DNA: TGTGCCAGCAGTTTGAGGCGGAATGAGCAGTTCTTC; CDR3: CASSLRRNEQFF